The entry below describes one TCR beta chain. This sample was included in a study of blood T cell repertoires in COVID-19. In the original processing: Reference gene primer amplification in the assay estimated nucleated cell counts. Profiling relied on immunoSEQ multiplex PCR, and the TCRdb table lists in-frame clones only, not all of them. D and trimming come from the DNA, and the V and J calls and clone size come from that table. The table lists about 200,000 clones, around 90% of them singletons. The CDR3 runs 15 residues. V lost 2 bases, J lost 1 base, and 10 bases lay in between. Germline V gene data show CDR1 as SGHTA and CDR2 as FQGTGA.

The chain has TRBV7-3 and TRBJ2-3; D unresolved. The clonotype comes from a middle-aged man with acute or convalescent COVID-19. Sequences were obtained from peripheral blood. CDR3 in DNA: TGTGCCAGCAGCTTAGAAGCGTGGGGCACAGATACGCAGTATTTT. Its protein product is CASSLEAWGTDTQYF. The complete variable domain, with remaining parts taken from reference TRBV7-3 and TRBJ2-3, reads GAGVSQTPSNKVTEKGKYVELRCDPISGHTALYWYRQSLGQGPEFLIYFQGTGAADDSGLPNDRFFAVRPEGSVSTLKIQRTERGDSAVYLCASSLEAWGTDTQYFGPGTRLTVL.